The sequence of this T cell receptor (beta chain) was determined in a study of blood T cell repertoires in COVID-19. Study-level background: The United States, Italy and Spain were the sources of the acute and convalescent COVID-19 samples.

V lost 10 bases to trimming and J lost 5 bases; unmatched junction nucleotides: 10. The CDR3 consists of 14 residues. Germline-derived CDR1 and CDR2 are SGHTA and FQGTGA. Generated by immunoSEQ multiplex PCR, the TCRdb table keeps only in-frame clones and is missing some. The sample includes tens of thousands of clones, roughly 80% seen only once; the top ten take under 5.5%. This clone showed up just a few times. The chain recombines TRBV7-3 with TRBJ2-1; TRBD2 matches at 8 bases. Sequencing used peripheral blood. The sequence derives from a woman between 70 and 85 years old with acute or convalescent COVID-19. In DNA, the CDR3 is TGTGCCACAAGCCCGGGGGGGCCGCACAATGAGCAGTTCTTC. Its protein product is CATSPGGPHNEQFF. Variable domain in full (rest from reference TRBV7-3 and TRBJ2-1): GAGVSQTPSNKVTEKGKYVELRCDPISGHTALYWYRQSLGQGPEFLIYFQGTGAADDSGLPNDRFFAVRPEGSVSTLKIQRTERGDSAVYLCATSPGGPHNEQFFGPGTRLTVL.